This paragraph covers one T cell receptor beta chain sequence. The CDR3 is made up of 15 amino acids. Deletions cut 2 bases from V and 0 bases from J, with 7 bases between. Germline V lookup: CDR1 MDHEN, CDR2 SYDVKM. Sequencing used immunoSEQ multiplex PCR; TCRdb keeps in-frame clones, though not all of them. This table has approximately 7,000 clones, under 80% appearing once. The data are from a study of T cell clones after liver transplantation. The overall study: Tolerance: complete withdrawal held at least one year, liver enzymes staying within twice normal. Timepoints were pre-transplant, pre-withdrawal, and after withdrawal was completed or failed.

This specimen consisted of CD8+ T cells from blood, obtained before liver transplant. This sequence was found in a human donor who received a liver transplant. The V call is TRBV28, the J call TRBJ2-2, with a tentative D call TRBD2 (5 bases). The CDR3 sequence: CASSLRDTNTGELFF. For the CDR3, the DNA is TGTGCCAGCAGTTTACGGGATACGAACACCGGGGAGCTGTTTTTT.